Listed here is a single TCR beta chain. The data are from a study of blood T cell repertoires in COVID-19. On the study more broadly: Samples of COVID-19 (acute and convalescent) were obtained from the United States, Italy and Spain. The cDNA or gDNA used as material had been derived from T cells, B-cell-depleted T cells, or PBMCs.

Germline loops: CDR1 GTSNPN, CDR2 SVGIG (reference sequence). The CDR3 is 14 amino acids. The ends were cut back, 3 bases at V and 1 base at J, with 11 bases in the middle. The authors' processing: By means of reference gene primer amplification, nucleated cell counts were estimated. Libraries were prepared by immunoSEQ multiplex PCR; TCRdb keeps only in-frame clonotypes and omits some of them. V, J and clone size reflect that table, while D and trimming were determined from the DNA. The sample has some 15,000 clones; roughly 87% are singletons. This sequence was found in a human donor in a cohort sampled during active COVID-19. The chain couples TRBV30 to TRBJ2-3, with D hard to call. Sequenced input: peripheral blood. CDR3 bases: TGTGCCTGGAGGAGGCCCGCGGGCACAGATACGCAGTATTTT. Protein sequence: CAWRRPAGTDTQYF.